The present entry profiles one T cell receptor beta chain with its context. Profiling relied on immunoSEQ multiplex PCR, and the TCRdb table lists in-frame clones only, not all of them. The repertoire holds tens of thousands of clones, about 91% seen once, with approximately 0.9% in the top ten. This specimen comes from a study of T cell changes during pregnancy in multiple sclerosis. CDR3 length: 15 amino acids. With 1 base clipped from V and 1 base from J, the junction kept 0 bases outside the gene matches. Germline V gene lookup returns CDR1 LGHNT and CDR2 FRNRAP. The genes are TRBV12-5 and TRBJ1-4; 7 bases map to TRBD1. The TCR sequence derives from a female donor with multiple sclerosis, enrolled in a pregnancy study. The specimen comprised peripheral blood, sampled before pregnancy. CDR3 nucleotides: TGTGCTAGTGGTTTGGGACAGGGAACTAATGAAAAACTGTTTTTT. Residues: CASGLGQGTNEKLFF. The full variable domain, with the rest looked up from reference TRBV12-5 and TRBJ1-4, is DARVTQTPRHKVTEMGQEVTMRCQPILGHNTVFWYRQTMMQGLELLAYFRNRAPLDDSGMPKDRFSAEMPDATLATLKIQPSEPRDSAVYFCASGLGQGTNEKLFFGSGTQLSVL.